Each of the 24 T cell receptor beta chains below was sequenced from the same sample in a study of T cells in Graves' hyperthyroidism and ophthalmopathy (dated by TCRdb to the late 2010s). The library was produced with multiplex PCR. Sequencing was performed on an Illumina HiSeq 2000. Amplification of TCR beta CDR3 regions was carried out from RNA transcripts. A first-round RT-PCR of the TCR CDR3 used the HTBI primer set with the Qiagen OneStep RT-PCR kit. TCRdb reran the public reads through fastp at Q25 and MiXCR, keeping productive beta chains. Rows matching on CDR3 protein sequence are summarized as one entry with the most common DNA and genes. This sample has approximately 330,000 distinct CDR3 sequences in its table, and roughly 21% of those were observed once. The biggest ten clones account for around half of the sample. The material sequenced was blood. These receptors were collected from a woman in her forties or fifties with Graves' hyperthyroidism.

This clonotype was found many times. The V call is TRBV10-3, the J call TRBJ1-4; D is undetermined. V was clipped by 4 bases and J by 0 bases, with 6 bases between them. The germline V gene encodes CDR1 ENHRY and CDR2 SYGVKD. The CDR3 length is 14 residues. CDR3 sequence reads: CAISAGATNEKLFF. Here the CDR3 DNA reads TGTGCCATCAGTGCGGGAGCAACTAATGAAAAACTGTTTTTT.

Only one count was recorded for this clonotype. This chain uses TRBV3-1 with TRBJ2-7, with D perhaps matching TRBD2 (6 bases). This CDR3 has 15 amino acids. V lost 4 bases, J lost 4 bases, and 17 bases lay in between. Germline V gene sequence: CDR1 LGHDT, CDR2 YNNKEL (reference sequence). DNA of the CDR3: TGTGCCAGCAGCCCAAGAGGCAGGGAGGTTTACGAGCAGTACTTC. Translated, it gives CASSPRGREVYEQYF.

This clonotype was seen repeatedly, ten times or more. CDR3 in DNA: TGTGCCAGCAGCCAGGCGACTAGGAGCACAGATACGCAGTATTTT. This translates into CASSQATRSTDTQYF. V usage is TRBV3-1 and J usage is TRBJ2-3; possible D gene TRBD2, 6 bases. Germline V gives CDR1 LGHDT, CDR2 YNNKEL (reference sequence). The ends were cut back, 3 bases at V and 0 bases at J, with 10 bases in the middle. The CDR3 length is 15 residues.

The V gene is TRBV6-1, the J gene TRBJ1-5; 10 nucleotides agree with TRBD1. J lost 6 bases, V lost 6 bases, and 8 bases had no gene match. The CDR3 contains 15 residues. Germline CDR1 reads MNHNS; CDR2 reads SASEGT. The CDR3 bases are TGTGCCAGCAGGAAAGGACAGGGGGTTAGTCAGCCCCAGCATTTT. The encoded protein is CASRKGQGVSQPQHF.

This clonotype was counted ten times or more. This chain connects TRBV28 to TRBJ2-1, with a possible D match to TRBD1 (7 bases). CDR1 is MDHEN and CDR2 is SYDVKM in the germline V gene. The CDR3 covers 16 residues. V lost 3 bases to trimming and J lost 7 bases, with 19 bases between them. CDR3 amino acids: CASSFSGGTQKNEQFF. DNA for the CDR3: TGTGCCAGCAGTTTCTCAGGGGGGACACAAAAGAATGAGCAGTTCTTC. Variable domain in full (rest from reference TRBV28 and TRBJ2-1): DVKVTQSSRYLVKRTGEKVFLECVQDMDHENMFWYRQDPGLGLRLIYFSYDVKMKEKGDIPEGYSVSREKKERFSLILESASTNQTSMYLCASSFSGGTQKNEQFFGPGTRLTVL.

This clonotype was detected a few times. The chain's CDR3 is CASSQGIMNTEAFF. The CDR3 coding sequence is TGTGCCAGCAGTCAGGGGATAATGAACACTGAAGCTTTCTTT. The rearrangement joins TRBV12-3 or TRBV12-4 to TRBJ1-1; TRBD1 is a possible D gene (6 bases). The CDR3 has 14 residues. V lost 5 bases to trimming and J lost 0 bases, with 10 bases between them.

This clonotype has a count of ten or more. The CDR3 nucleotides read TGTGCCAGCAGCGTATCGAGCACCGGGGAGCTGTTTTTT. Translating it yields CASSVSSTGELFF. The rearrangement uses TRBV2 and TRBJ2-2, with D uncertain. Between the trimmed V and J ends, which lost 6 bases and 4 bases, there was a span of 9 bases. Looked up from germline, CDR1 is SNHLY and CDR2 is FYNNEI. This CDR3 contains 13 residues.

This clonotype was seen at least ten times. V gene TRBV6-1 combines with J gene TRBJ2-5, with D possibly being TRBD1 (5 bases). Looked up from germline, CDR1 is MNHNS and CDR2 is SASEGT. V was cut by 0 bases and J by 7 bases, with 21 bases left in between. The CDR3 runs 17 residues. This chain's CDR3 is CASSEALGRSTSGTQYF. The CDR3 DNA is TGTGCCAGCAGTGAAGCGCTGGGGCGGAGCACCAGTGGGACCCAGTACTTC.

This clonotype was counted ten times or more. This chain joins TRBV5-5 and TRBJ2-7; 11 nucleotides align to TRBD2. CDR3 length equals 15 residues. Germline values: CDR1 SGHKS, CDR2 YYEKEE (reference sequence). The V gene end was trimmed by 6 bases and the J gene end by 5 bases; junction bases not matched to a gene: 10. The CDR3 reads CASISGTSGPDEQYF. The CDR3 DNA reads TGTGCCAGCATCTCCGGGACTAGCGGTCCCGACGAGCAGTACTTC. The entire variable domain, with the rest obtained from reference TRBV5-5 and TRBJ2-7, is as follows: DAGVTQSPTHLIKTRGQQVTLRCSPISGHKSVSWYQQVLGQGPQFIFQYYEKEERGRGNFPDRFSARQFPNYSSELNVNALLLGDSALYLCASISGTSGPDEQYFGPGTRLTVT.

This clonotype was picked up one time. The genes are TRBV12-3 or TRBV12-4 and TRBJ2-3, with 8 bases that match TRBD1. CDR3 length: 17 amino acids. Germline trimming cut 6 bases from V and 1 base from J; bases unmatched to any gene: 12. Here the CDR3 DNA reads TGTGCCAGCAGACGTGGACAGGGAGGTTTCGGCACAGATACGCAGTATTTT. This encodes CASRRGQGGFGTDTQYF.

This clonotype occurred many times. The chain recombines TRBV29-1 with TRBJ2-7; D is possibly TRBD2 (6 bases). The germline V gene has CDR1 SQVTM and CDR2 ANQGSEA. Trimming removed 6 bases from V and 5 bases from J, with 14 bases in between. The CDR3 is 12 residues long. CDR3 sequence: CSVGRGGDEQYF. CDR3 bases: TGCAGCGTGGGAAGGGGAGGCGACGAGCAGTACTTC.

This clonotype was recorded many times. The chain links TRBV29-1 to TRBJ1-5, with D possibly being TRBD1 (5 bases). Germline V gene lookup returns CDR1 SQVTM and CDR2 ANQGSEA. V was trimmed by 6 bases and J by 0 bases, leaving 6 bases between them. This CDR3 spans 12 amino acids. The CDR3 DNA sequence: TGCAGCGTAGGGGATAGCAATCAGCCCCAGCATTTT. Translated: CSVGDSNQPQHF.

This clonotype has a count of ten or more. The DNA for the CDR3 is TGCAGTGCTAGCATAGATGAGCAGTTCTTC. Translated, it gives CSASIDEQFF. V usage is TRBV20-1 and J usage is TRBJ2-1; unclear D gene. CDR3 length: 10 amino acids. In germline, CDR1 is DFQATT, CDR2 SNEGSKA (reference sequence). V was cut by 3 bases and J by 8 bases, with 5 bases left in between.

This clonotype occurred many times. This chain uses TRBV28 with TRBJ1-2, with 9 bases aligning to TRBD1. The CDR3 consists of 16 residues. CDR1 MDHEN and CDR2 SYDVKM come from the germline V gene. V dropped 3 bases and J dropped 4; count of bases not matched to a gene: 9. In nucleotides, the CDR3 is TGTGCCAGCAGTTTTTGGTCGGCACAGGGGGCCTATGGCTACACCTTC. Its translation: CASSFWSAQGAYGYTF.

The chain recombines TRBV2 with TRBJ1-5; a weak D match, TRBD1 (6 bases). There are 17 residues in the CDR3. The germline V and J ends were trimmed by 5 bases and 3 bases, with 20 bases remaining between them. Per the germline V gene, CDR1 is SNHLY and CDR2 is FYNNEI. The CDR3 reads CASSLTRGGWDNQPQHF. In nucleotides, the CDR3 is TGTGCCAGCAGTTTAACCCGGGGGGGCTGGGACAATCAGCCCCAGCATTTT.

This clonotype has only one observation. The chain recombines TRBV15 with TRBJ2-1; tentatively, D is TRBD2 (5 bases). V was cut by 2 bases and J by 9 bases, with 14 bases left in between. This CDR3 spans 14 amino acids. Germline CDR1 LNHNV, CDR2 YYDKDF (reference sequence). In DNA form, the CDR3 reads TGTGCCACCAGCAGACTTGAGCTAGCTGCTGAGCAGTTCTTC. Its translation is CATSRLELAAEQFF.

This clonotype came up many times. The rearrangement uses TRBV6-5 and TRBJ2-5; D could derive from TRBD1 or TRBD2 (6 bases each). The CDR3 spans 14 residues. Per the germline V gene, CDR1 is MNHEY and CDR2 is SVGAGI. The V end lost 2 bases, the J end lost 5 bases, and 12 bases lay between the germline ends. CDR3 sequence (DNA): TGTGCCAGCAGTTACCCCACAGGGAGGGAGACCCAGTACTTC. Protein product: CASSYPTGRETQYF.

There are a few counts of this clonotype. The chain recombines TRBV30 with TRBJ2-7; no firm D call. The CDR3 contains 13 residues. Germline V gene lookup returns CDR1 GTSNPN and CDR2 SVGIG (reference sequence). The V end lost 0 bases, the J end lost 0 bases, and 6 bases lay between the germline ends. For the CDR3, the DNA is TGTGCCTGGAGTGTACGGGTCTCCTACGAGCAGTACTTC. Its protein is CAWSVRVSYEQYF. The complete variable domain, with remaining parts taken from reference TRBV30 and TRBJ2-7, reads SQTIHQWPATLVQPVGSPLSLECTVEGTSNPNLYWYRQAAGRGLQLLFYSVGIGQISSEVPQNLSASRPQDRQFILSSKKLLLSDSGFYLCAWSVRVSYEQYFGPGTRLTVT.

The chain has TRBV12-3 or TRBV12-4 and TRBJ1-5, with 8 bases aligning to TRBD1. The V segment lost 6 bases and the J segment 8 bases; nucleotides outside the gene matches: 12. The CDR3 consists of 15 residues. The CDR3 nucleotides read TGTGCCAGCAGCCCACCAATTGACAGGGGTGAGCCCCAGCATTTT. Amino acid sequence: CASSPPIDRGEPQHF.

This clonotype was detected ten times or more. The gene calls are TRBV7-2 and TRBJ2-3; possibly TRBD1 for D (6 bases). Germline assignment: CDR1 SGHTA and CDR2 FQGNSA. Trimming shortened V by 5 bases and J by 3 bases, and 15 bases separated the two germline ends. CDR3 length: 15 residues. CDR3 protein: CASSPRGMRTDTQYF. CDR3 nucleotides: TGTGCCAGCAGCCCAAGGGGGATGAGGACAGATACGCAGTATTTT.

This clonotype occurred many times. The chain has TRBV7-9 and TRBJ2-1; 11 nucleotides agree with TRBD2. V gave up 5 bases and J gave up 3 bases; unmatched junction bases: 3. CDR3 size: 15 residues. CDR1 and CDR2 (germline): SEHNR, FQNEAQ (reference sequence). CDR3 coding DNA: TGTGCCAGCAGCCCTGGGACTAGCGGCTACAATGAGCAGTTCTTC. Its translation is CASSPGTSGYNEQFF.

V and J are TRBV6-1 and TRBJ1-2; 12 bases align to TRBD1. CDR1 and CDR2 from the germline V gene are MNHNS and SASEGT. V shed 5 bases and J 4 bases; nucleotides not matched to a gene: 5. The CDR3 has 15 amino acids. The CDR3 region has the DNA TGTGCCAGCAGTCGTGGGACAGGGGGCTTCTATGGCTACACCTTC. Translated: CASSRGTGGFYGYTF.

In this sample, this clonotype turned up a few times. This chain joins TRBV28 and TRBJ2-1; D gene uncertain. V gave up 2 bases and J gave up 3 bases, with 11 bases separating them. This CDR3 has 15 amino acids. Germline V gene lookup returns CDR1 MDHEN and CDR2 SYDVKM. Here the CDR3 reads CASSLSSAGYNEQFF. CDR3 nucleotide sequence: TGTGCCAGCAGTTTAAGCAGCGCTGGCTACAATGAGCAGTTCTTC.

This clonotype came up many times. The chain employs TRBV30 and TRBJ2-1; 8 nucleotides align to TRBD2. With 2 bases clipped from V and 6 bases from J, the junction kept 3 bases outside the gene matches. This CDR3 is 13 amino acids long. Germline CDR1 is GTSNPN and CDR2 is SVGIG (reference sequence). CDR3 amino acids: CAWSHGGANEQFF. The DNA for the CDR3 is TGTGCCTGGAGTCACGGGGGGGCCAATGAGCAGTTCTTC.